The entry below gives a single TCR beta chain sequence along with its context. The assay was immunoSEQ multiplex PCR, and TCRdb's table has in-frame clones only and misses some. The sample shows about 43,000 clones, roughly 86% of them seen only once. This sample stems from a study of OX40 agonist ivuxolimab in advanced cancers. At the level of the study: Partial response was recorded in three patients: one hepatocellular carcinoma and two cutaneous melanoma cases.

CDR1 and CDR2 from the germline V gene are MDHEN and SYDVKM. V was pared by 6 bases and J by 6 bases, with 15 bases between. This CDR3 has 13 residues. Here the sequenced sample was CD4+ or CD8+ T cells sorted from blood, taken in a trial of the OX40 agonist ivuxolimab. The clonotype originates from an adult with an advanced solid tumor such as melanoma, head and neck, liver or kidney cancer. The chain employs TRBV28 and TRBJ2-7; D unresolved. In nucleotides, the CDR3 is TGTGCCAGCAGGATCTCTGCGCCGGCCGAGCAGTACTTC. Translation: CASRISAPAEQYF. Complete variable domain (other parts from reference TRBV28 and TRBJ2-7): DVKVTQSSRYLVKRTGEKVFLECVQDMDHENMFWYRQDPGLGLRLIYFSYDVKMKEKGDIPEGYSVSREKKERFSLILESASTNQTSMYLCASRISAPAEQYFGPGTRLTVT.